Listed below are T cell receptor beta chains from one sample, sequenced in a study of blood T cell repertoires in COVID-19. Some clones are missing from TCRdb's copy, which holds only in-frame ones; the method was immunoSEQ multiplex PCR. This table holds some 110,000 clones, about 91% found once. The sample consisted of peripheral blood. These receptors originate from a human donor in a cohort sampled during active COVID-19. Each CDR3 is given without its conserved first and last residue. Each record gives: V gene, J gene, CDR3 protein.

TRBV7-3	TRBJ2-1	ASSLIGWRGLNEQF
TRBV3-1/TRBV3-2	TRBJ2-5	ASSQGGTGWETQY
TRBV4-3	TRBJ1-2	ASSQNQGPYGYT
TRBV4-3	TRBJ1-4	ASSHTGSNEKLF
TRBV19	TRBJ1-2	ASSMTGSNYGYT
TRBV19	TRBJ2-1	ASSTYTSGRADEQF
TRBV10-3	TRBJ1-2	AIRGQQANYGYT
TRBV28	TRBJ1-5	ASSNLNGAQPQH
TRBV28	TRBJ2-7	ASSLLSREQY
TRBV24-1	TRBJ1-1	ATRSGSGNTEAF
TRBV4-3	TRBJ2-1	ASSQVAALAGGATNEQF
TRBV10-3	TRBJ1-6	AISETGQPNSPLH
TRBV7-2	TRBJ2-5	ASRPPSVAGNQETQY
TRBV28	TRBJ2-4	ASRGEGNIQY
TRBV28	TRBJ2-5	ASRSGRVSVIQETQY
TRBV7-8	TRBJ1-3	ASSLVEAGSGNTIY
TRBV21-1	TRBJ2-1	ASRWGGTGGNEQF
TRBV6-2/TRBV6-3	TRBJ1-5	ASSQEDSYQPQH
TRBV2	TRBJ2-7	ASSDLEQY
TRBV28	TRBJ1-2	ASSFKTTGGYDYGYT
TRBV18	TRBJ1-5	ASSSSLAGDSNQPQH
TRBV28	TRBJ1-5	ASSSRQGWNQPQH
TRBV4-3	TRBJ2-7	ASSQERGGRYEQY
TRBV6-5	TRBJ2-3	ASSLTWADTQY
TRBV27	TRBJ2-1	ASSGTSGLYNEQF
TRBV7-6	TRBJ2-5	ASSSILLAQETQY
TRBV30	TRBJ1-1	AWSPRQGYISDTEAF
TRBV5-1	TRBJ1-3	ASSWGQPSGNTIY
TRBV7-2	TRBJ2-7	ASSLRVGQIPHYEQY
TRBV2	TRBJ1-5	ASSERRAGENQPQH
TRBV6-6	TRBJ2-1	ASSSPGLGYNEQF
TRBV5-4	TRBJ2-1	ASSLVGEQF
TRBV30	TRBJ1-1	AWSARGNTEAF
TRBV5-4	TRBJ2-3	ASSLAGVVSDTQY
TRBV27	TRBJ2-7	ASSLSPRGYEQY
TRBV4-2	TRBJ2-1	ASSPPGTELNEQF
TRBV7-8	TRBJ1-1	ASSLSLNSRNTEAF
TRBV19	TRBJ1-4	ASYAGAEKLF
TRBV7-9	TRBJ2-1	ASRVSGTGGFEQF
TRBV30	TRBJ1-2	AWRDRGRDGYT
TRBV20-1	TRBJ2-7	SASIRLSYEQY
TRBV5-1	TRBJ1-5	ASSPAGQDNQPQH
TRBV14	TRBJ2-5	ASSLSRGGWETQY
TRBV3-1/TRBV3-2	TRBJ2-3	ASSRYSGRYLSTDTQY
TRBV11-2	TRBJ1-1	ASSQGYGTPGTEAF
TRBV7-2	TRBJ2-2	ASSLAGTGVTGELF
TRBV19	TRBJ2-7	ASSLSTHSSYEQY
TRBV6-2/TRBV6-3	TRBJ1-1	ASSSGGLDTEAF
TRBV28	TRBJ2-7	ASTKTSGGLSYEQY
TRBV2	TRBJ2-7	ASRPRDKPYEQY
TRBV28	TRBJ1-1	ASSFTGGEYTEAF
TRBV10-3	TRBJ1-6	AISGSQGNINSPLH
TRBV15	TRBJ1-4	ATSAPDRGYEKLF
TRBV6-1	TRBJ2-7	ASSARRSEPVPYEQY
TRBV19	TRBJ2-7	ASSPWGQGAAEQY